These 23 T cell receptor beta chains were sequenced from one sample in a study of cytomegalovirus exposure and HLA in healthy donors (dated by TCRdb to between 2016 and 2019). Library preparation used the immunoSEQ multiplex PCR assay. For the multiplex PCR, a mixture combining 60 forward primers for TCR Vbeta segments and 13 reverse primers for TCR Jbeta segments was used. TCRdb re-hosts the immuneACCESS table, in-frame sequences only. Its copies lack some clones; in the studies checked, an unresolved V gene accounts for under half of them, and the cause for the rest is not known. This sample is represented by some 160,000 clones; 65% to 85% of them were singletons. Approximately 1.4% of the sample is held by the ten biggest clonotypes. Sequenced: PBMCs. These receptors originate from a woman aged 18-30 years in good health and CMV-seronegative.

This clone was picked up a small number of times. A junction end diverges from the germline sequence, so it may reflect a read error. V is TRBV19 and J is TRBJ2-2; 9 positions agree with TRBD2. The CDR3 is made up of 16 amino acids. The germline V gene has CDR1 LNHDA and CDR2 SQIVND (reference sequence). The CDR3 nucleotides are TGTGCCAGTAGTATAAGTCTAGCGGGGAACTCCGGGGAGCTGTTTTTT. This translates into CASSISLAGNSGELFF. Filled out from reference TRBV19 and TRBJ2-2, the complete variable domain reads DGGITQSPKYLFRKEGQNVTLSCEQNLNHDAMYWYRQDPGQGLRLIYYSQIVNDFQKGDIAEGYSVSREKKESFPLTVTSAQKNPTAFYLCASSISLAGNSGELFFGEGSRLTVL.

The chain carries TRBV6-1 and TRBJ2-7; D gene ambiguous. The CDR3 has 12 residues. The V and J ends lost 7 bases and 4 bases respectively, with 11 bases between them. Germline V CDR1 and CDR2: MNHNS, SASEGT. The CDR3 loop is CASNSFGYEQYF. The CDR3 bases are TGTGCCAGCAACTCTTTTGGTTACGAGCAGTACTTC.

This chain connects TRBV11-2 to TRBJ2-3; TRBD2 matches at 13 bases. The CDR3 has 17 amino acids. Germline V gene lookup returns CDR1 SGHAT and CDR2 FQNNGV. J lost 3 bases, V lost 5 bases, and 8 bases had no gene match. CDR3 protein: CASSGLTSGGPTDTQYF. For the CDR3, the DNA is TGTGCCAGCAGCGGTCTGACTAGCGGGGGGCCAACAGATACGCAGTATTTT. The full variable domain, with the rest looked up from reference TRBV11-2 and TRBJ2-3, is EAGVAQSPRYKIIEKRQSVAFWCNPISGHATLYWYQQILGQGPKLLIQFQNNGVVDDSQLPKDRFSAERLKGVDSTLKIQPAKLEDSAVYLCASSGLTSGGPTDTQYFGPGTRLTVL.

This CDR3 is CASSEGSYSNQPQHF. In DNA, the CDR3 is TGTGCCAGCAGTGAGGGCAGTTATAGCAATCAGCCCCAGCATTTT. The chain combines TRBV2 with TRBJ1-5; D is unclear. The V gene's germline CDR1 is SNHLY and CDR2 FYNNEI. This CDR3 has 15 residues. V lost 3 bases and J lost 0, with 9 bases in between.

The rearrangement links TRBV7-9 to TRBJ2-1, with 10 bases aligning to TRBD1. CDR1 SEHNR and CDR2 FQNEAQ come from the germline V gene (reference sequence). The junction had 9 bases not matched to a gene; V was cut back by 4 bases and J by 3 bases. The CDR3 length is 17 residues. The chain's CDR3 is CASSSNTDRGDYNEQFF. The CDR3 DNA reads as TGTGCCAGCAGCTCGAATACGGACAGGGGGGACTACAATGAGCAGTTCTTC.

This clone came up once. The chain links TRBV14 to TRBJ1-1; D remains unclear. The CDR3 extends over 16 amino acids. The germline V gene encodes CDR1 SGHDN and CDR2 FVKESK. The V and J ends lost 0 bases and 4 bases respectively, with 15 bases between them. The CDR3 here is CASSQDVPGWGTEAFF. The CDR3 region has the DNA TGTGCCAGCAGCCAAGATGTCCCGGGGTGGGGCACTGAAGCTTTCTTT. Full variable domain (outside the CDR3, taken from reference TRBV14 and TRBJ1-1): EAGVTQFPSHSVIEKGQTVTLRCDPISGHDNLYWYRRVMGKEIKFLLHFVKESKQDESGMPNNRFLAERTGGTYSTLKVQPAELEDSGVYFCASSQDVPGWGTEAFFGQGTRLTVV.

The chain is built from TRBV15 and TRBJ1-2, with unresolved D. Germline loops: CDR1 LNHNV, CDR2 YYDKDF (reference sequence). The CDR3 runs to 15 residues. V lost 0 bases and J 10 bases, leaving 18 bases between the germline ends. CDR3 DNA: TGTGCCACCAGCAGAGATCCAGGACCGGGATGGGACTACACCTTC. Residues: CATSRDPGPGWDYTF.

This chain joins TRBV10-3 and TRBJ2-7; unclear D gene. V lost 0 bases and J 13 bases, leaving 16 bases between the germline ends. The CDR3 loop spans 13 amino acids. Germline V gene lookup returns CDR1 ENHRY and CDR2 SYGVKD. The CDR3 DNA follows: TGTGCCATCAGTGAGTCAGGTACCATCGGAGTTTACTTC. It specifies CAISESGTIGVYF.

The chain uses TRBV10-2 and TRBJ2-7, with 11 bases identical to TRBD2. The V and J ends lost 5 bases and 4 bases, in that order; junction bases with no gene match: 4. Germline CDR1 is WSHSY and CDR2 is SAAADI. The CDR3 contains 14 residues. CDR3 in DNA: TGCGCCAGCAGTCGGCTAGCGGGGGGTTACGAGCAGTACTTC. Protein sequence: CASSRLAGGYEQYF.

The chain links TRBV6-1 to TRBJ1-5, with a weak D call TRBD1 (5 bases). Germline V lookup: CDR1 MNHNS, CDR2 SASEGT. V was cut by 6 bases and J by 1 base, with 13 bases left in between. The CDR3 sequence is 15 residues long. CDR3 DNA sequence: TGTGCCAGCAGCCCTGACAGAGGCAGCAATCAGCCCCAGCATTTT. Translated: CASSPDRGSNQPQHF.

V is TRBV5-1 and J is TRBJ2-1; D not resolved. Trimming shortened V by 5 bases and J by 9 bases, and 27 bases separated the two germline ends. Germline-derived CDR1 and CDR2 are SGHRS and YFSETQ. This CDR3 is 17 amino acids long. The CDR3 here is CASRKTLTENYGGEQFF. The CDR3 nucleotides are TGCGCCAGCAGAAAGACATTAACTGAGAATTATGGTGGTGAGCAGTTCTTC.

DNA for the CDR3: TGTGCCAGCAGTGGGACAGGGGGCAATCAGCCCCAGCATTTT. This codes for CASSGTGGNQPQHF. This rearrangement joins TRBV27 to TRBJ1-5; 10 positions match TRBD1. J was trimmed by 2 bases and V by 5 bases; bases with no gene match: 0. The CDR3 is made up of 14 amino acids. Germline V gene data show CDR1 as MNHEY and CDR2 as SMNVEV (reference sequence).

The chain employs TRBV19 and TRBJ2-4; the match to TRBD1 covers 7 bases. Trimming at V came to 4 bases and at J to 0 bases, leaving 9 bases not matched to a gene. This CDR3 spans 17 amino acids. The germline V gene has CDR1 LNHDA and CDR2 SQIVND (reference sequence). CDR3 loop: CASSTSRDSIAKNIQYF. CDR3 DNA: TGTGCCAGTAGTACTAGCCGGGACAGCATAGCCAAAAACATTCAGTACTTC.

The chain is built from TRBV19 and TRBJ1-3, with D possibly matching TRBD1 (6 bases). Trimming stripped 4 bases from V and 4 bases from J, with 14 bases between. The CDR3 length is 15 residues. From germline, CDR1 is LNHDA and CDR2 SQIVND (reference sequence). DNA of the CDR3: TGTGCCAGTAGTAGCGCGGGGGCGAGCGGAAACACCATATATTTT. Protein: CASSSAGASGNTIYF.

V gene TRBV5-4 combines with J gene TRBJ1-5; no reliable D call. Germline V lookup: CDR1 SGHNT, CDR2 YYREEE (reference sequence). This CDR3 comprises 14 residues. V was pared by 0 bases and J by 7 bases, with 11 bases between. The CDR3 loop is CASSLGGNGQPQHF. CDR3 nucleotides: TGTGCCAGCAGCTTGGGCGGAAATGGGCAGCCCCAGCATTTT.

This chain joins TRBV11-2 and TRBJ1-1, with TRBD1 as a possible D gene (5 bases). This CDR3 contains 14 residues. The V gene lost 8 bases and the J gene lost 1 base, with 14 bases spanning the gap. In germline, CDR1 is SGHAT, CDR2 FQNNGV. In DNA form, the CDR3 reads TGTGCCAGCCGCAGGGCCCCCTCGAACACTGAAGCTTTCTTT. Translation: CASRRAPSNTEAFF.

The chain has TRBV7-9 and TRBJ2-2; a weak D match, TRBD1 (6 bases). The CDR3 is 17 residues long. V was shortened by 5 bases and J by 1 base, with 17 bases between the two germline ends. The germline V gene encodes CDR1 SEHNR and CDR2 FQNEAQ (reference sequence). CDR3 in DNA: TGTGCCAGCAGCCTCCCCGGGACACGCGGGAACACCGGGGAGCTGTTTTTT. The encoded protein is CASSLPGTRGNTGELFF.

In this sample, this clone turned up a few times. This chain links TRBV10-2 with TRBJ1-1; a weak D match, TRBD1 (5 bases). V was clipped by 7 bases and J by 4 bases, with 16 bases between them. The CDR3 sequence is 14 residues long. Germline loops: CDR1 WSHSY, CDR2 SAAADI. CDR3 DNA: TGCGCCAGCAAGCTAGACAGTTCGGGCACTGAAGCTTTCTTT. Translating gives CASKLDSSGTEAFF.

V usage is TRBV6-5 and J usage is TRBJ2-4; tentative D call: TRBD1 (5 bases). Germline-derived CDR1 and CDR2 are MNHEY and SVGAGI. The length of the CDR3 is 13 residues. V lost 6 bases and J lost 1, with 7 bases in between. The DNA of the CDR3 is TGTGCCAGCAGACAGGTGGCCAAAAACATTCAGTACTTC. Translation gives CASRQVAKNIQYF.

V and J are TRBV6-5 and TRBJ1-4, with 7 bases fitting TRBD1. Trimming cost V 7 bases and J 1 base; bases outside gene matches: 3. From germline, CDR1 is MNHEY and CDR2 SVGAGI. This CDR3 is built from 14 residues. In DNA, the CDR3 is TGTGCCAGCACATCAGGGGGAACTAATGAAAAACTGTTTTTT. As protein: CASTSGGTNEKLFF.

The chain recombines TRBV7-3 with TRBJ2-5; 9 positions match TRBD2. The germline V gene encodes CDR1 SGHTA and CDR2 FQGTGA. The ends lost 5 bases at V and 2 bases at J; junction bases unmatched: 6. This CDR3 has 15 residues. The CDR3 region is CASSPIAGAQETQYF. The CDR3 nucleotides are TGTGCCAGCAGCCCGATAGCGGGGGCGCAAGAGACCCAGTACTTC.

This chain joins TRBV5-1 and TRBJ2-5; 9 nucleotides match TRBD1. The J call may be incorrect, as the DNA end agrees better with TRBJ2-7. In germline, CDR1 is SGHRS, CDR2 YFSETQ. The CDR3 consists of 15 residues. The CDR3 is CASSSAGQGYYEQYF. CDR3 DNA sequence: TGCGCCAGCAGCTCCGCGGGACAGGGCTACTACGAGCAGTACTTC.

This chain connects TRBV5-6 to TRBJ2-2; D is unresolved. The CDR3 is made up of 12 amino acids. The germline CDR1 and CDR2 sequences are SGHDT and YYEEEE. V lost 2 bases, J lost 4 bases, and 3 bases lay in between. The CDR3 DNA reads TGTGCCAGCAGCTTCGTCACCGGGGAGCTGTTTTTT. It is translated as CASSFVTGELFF.